The subject of this entry is one T cell receptor (beta chain). The antigen it binds to is not known. This sample was taken from a study of cytomegalovirus exposure and HLA in healthy donors (dated by TCRdb to about 2017). In terms of the full investigation: An earlier analysis of approximately 640 of the donors reported more than 250 Gb of sequence data and 117 million unique TCR beta sequences from 190 million or so T cells. Roughly 300 gigabases of sequencing data and 70 million to 85 million unique TCR sequences were included in an early release covering several hundred HLA-typed donors. Donor age, sex, ethnicity and CMV serostatus were compiled together with the repertoire data. Both class I and class II loci were covered by HLA typing, at four-digit resolution. Genome-wide SNP genotypes for about 60% of the roughly 700 donors were used in a later genetic analysis, which treated that subset as a discovery cohort. In the later analysis, no new phenotypic data were used to find candidate immune exposures; instead, reliance was placed on TCR beta sequences and their occurrence across donors. Roughly five DR-DQ haplotypes were treated as single units for association and clustering because of strong linkage in the cohort. Among 300 to 500 genotyped donors of the cohort, an average of around 250,000 unique TCR beta nucleotide sequences was sequenced per donor, of which about 18% were non-productive. High-throughput TCR immunosequencing, statistical association of individual TCRs with disease status, and machine learning were combined to predict cytomegalovirus infection status. To decide whether each TCR beta V gene segment behaved as functional or pseudogenic, an earlier analysis of fewer than 750 of the donors relied on high-throughput TCR beta sequencing. The study aimed to test whether signatures of past pathogen exposure could be identified by cataloging public T cell receptors. Besides the first cohort of roughly 660 subjects, a separate validation cohort made up of over 95 different subjects was used. The T cell repertoires of under 700 subjects were profiled by immunosequencing and related to cytomegalovirus serostatus. Of the roughly 400 genotyped donors, around 81% fell in the genetic ancestry cluster associated with self-reported Caucasian donors. The number of donors typed differed by locus, with 629-630 for A, B, C, DRB1 and DQB1, roughly 520 for DQA1, 600 to 610 for DPA1, and 472 for DPB1. All discovery cohort repertoires had been generated on a single sequencing platform. In a later analysis, previously published TCR beta repertoires from 666 donors were re-analyzed and high-resolution HLA genotyping was added so that TCR occurrence patterns could be studied. Points the paper makes about the study in general: A few of the identified cytomegalovirus-associated TCR beta chains were confirmed in vitro to be specific for cytomegalovirus antigens. Only TCR beta chains were sequenced in this cohort, and the absence of alpha or paired-chain data limited detectable features. The classifier was reported to diagnose cytomegalovirus status with high specificity and sensitivity in both the original and validation cohorts. Because HLA typing was missing for some donors at each locus, association tests included only the typed subset. The sequencing pipeline was judged likely to have produced a cluster of highly shared sequence variants as a technical artifact. A later genetic analysis reported fewer N-insertions in productive TCRs among donors in an Asian-associated ancestry cluster than the approximately 700-donor mean. A further reported finding was that TCR beta sequences accurately predicted the HLA-A and HLA-B alleles for most subjects in the first cohort. The only immune exposure information available for the cohort was CMV serostatus. An association between a missense DCLRE1C variant and V-gene and J-gene trimming of TCR beta chains was found in a later genetic analysis and replicated in an independent cohort. Specific HLA alleles were associated with 15,000 to 20,000 TCR beta sequences at a false discovery rate of 0.05 in a later analysis. In a later analysis, TCR association rates were found to vary across HLA loci, with the most associated TCRs seen for DRB1 alleles and the fewest for HLA-C alleles. Most TCR sequences were observed very rarely across donors, whereas some public TCRs were present in many individuals. Correlated functional status among segregating V segments might reflect linkage disequilibrium, but an unknown experimental factor could not be ruled out. The authors suggested that the approach could potentially be generalized to other disease states and immunological phenotypes. Most CMV-associated TCR beta chains appeared to be HLA-restricted in a later analysis, and the HLA associations seemed to be driven largely by CMV exposure. A total of 164 TCR beta chains were listed by the study as associated with cytomegalovirus. Roughly uniform sequencing depth across donors was assumed in presence/absence analyses, although this assumption may not hold. Compared with equally common non-associated chains, HLA-associated TCR beta chains in a later analysis were more clonally expanded and had lower generation probabilities. Some IMGT-functional V segments, including TRBV6-2 and TRBV6-3, could not be told apart with the 87-base-pair reads, so those segments were excluded. When HLA alleles, especially DR and DQ, strongly co-occurred, TCR associations were difficult to assign to individual alleles. The earlier analysis of some 560 of the donors excluded roughly 16 rarely observed V segments, including chromosome 9 orphons, because counts were too low. According to a later analysis, parvovirus B19, influenza, CMV and Epstein-Barr virus appeared linked to several top co-occurrence clusters. An earlier analysis of approximately 590 of the donors showed that most TCR beta V segments appeared in productive rearrangements either about 90% or about 30% of the time, which broadly matched IMGT annotations.

The cohort consisted of approximately 690 healthy bone marrow donors. At the time of sampling, all cohort members were nominally healthy, though unrecorded immune exposures were likely present. The donor tested CMV seronegative and was one of the 352 seronegative cohort members. A peripheral blood sample was provided by each donor, and peripheral blood mononuclear cells were used for TCR beta sequencing. Genomic DNA extraction from the blood cell samples was performed with the Qiagen DNeasy Blood Extraction Kit. The CDR3 starts with the cysteine, ends with the phenylalanine, and has 11 residues. Only the CDR3 DNA stays, 33 bases, in frame from base 1. Between the V and J ends, shortened by 3 bases and 6 bases respectively, the junction contains 5 bases. Based on the germline V gene, the CDR1 and CDR2 sequences are KGHSH and LQKENI. The library was built by means of the immunoSEQ multiplex PCR assay. A mixture of 60 forward primers for TCR Vbeta segments and 13 reverse primers for TCR Jbeta segments was used in the multiplex PCR. The CDR3 region of rearranged TCR beta genes was amplified from genomic DNA with a multiplex PCR assay. Amplified TCR beta libraries were sequenced as 87-base-pair reads on the Illumina HiSeq System. Under the source paper's analysis protocol: A later analysis counted tens of millions of unique TCR beta chains across the 600 to 850 repertoires, and around 12 million of these chains were shared by at least two donors. A nearest-neighbor algorithm error-corrected the raw reads and collapsed the reads into unique sequences, merging closely related sequences to remove PCR and sequencing errors. V, D and J gene segments were assigned by aligning CDR3 sequences to IMGT reference sequences. For a sequence to be retained, a match of at least six nucleotides to both a V gene segment and a J gene segment was required. Rearrangements were classified as productive when the CDR3 lacked stop codons and remained in frame with V and J, and all other rearrangements were classified as non-productive. Following IMGT convention, CDR3 was defined as the stretch from the second conserved V-encoded cysteine to the conserved J-encoded phenylalanine. In an earlier analysis of roughly 610 of the donors, sequences lacking an unambiguous match to a single V gene segment were excluded. An earlier analysis of about 600 of the donors called V segments functional above 56.7% productive rearrangements and segregating when the between-donor standard deviation exceeded 5%. To diagnose cytomegalovirus status from the catalog of TCR beta chain sequences, a statistical classification framework was built. A later analysis assigned V and J genes by comparing TCR nucleotide sequences with IMGT/GENE-DB human TR gene sequences. Using the TCRdist pipeline, a later analysis assigned CDR3 sequences along with most-parsimonious VDJ recombination scenarios. In a later analysis, every TCR beta chain was defined by the combination of its CDR3 amino acid sequence and its V-gene family, and reads without a unique V-gene family were dropped. A later analysis removed several hundred highly shared, low-generation-probability nucleotide sequences to deal with suspected cross-contamination and a sequencing artifact. In a later analysis, a clonal expansion index was calculated for each public chain from normalized within-repertoire ranks of inferred template counts. A later analysis computed generation probabilities with a VDJ recombination model fitted to out-of-frame rearrangements, and checked the results against IGoR. Hypergeometric tests were used in a later analysis to score TCR-TCR, TCR-HLA and TCR-CMV co-occurrence, with a repertoire-size bias correction applied to the TCR pairs. False discovery rates were estimated in a later analysis by permuting HLA or CMV assignments 20 times. In a later analysis, co-occurring TCRs were grouped using DBSCAN, with TCRdist sequence similarity added in when clustering inside HLA-allele-positive subsets. For co-occurrence clustering, repertoires with fewer than 30,000 or more than 120,000 public chains were excluded, along with five repertoires with anomalous nucleotide sharing. TCRdb stores this immuneACCESS table with in-frame sequences only. Part of the clones is absent; in the studies checked, under half of the shortfall reflects unresolved V genes, and no reason is known for the rest. Clonal size and the V and J genes are those of that table, whereas D and trimming came from the DNA. The sample's clone listing holds around 76,000 clones. The top ten clonotypes cover about 0.82% of the sample.

The receptor chain draws on TRBV18 and TRBJ1-2; too little of a D gene remains to name it. Sequencing was carried out using PBMCs. This clonotype was sampled from a boy aged 5-17 years in good health and CMV-seronegative. The CDR3 sequence is CASSPRDGYTF. The DNA sequence follows: TGTGCCAGCTCACCGAGGGATGGCTACACCTTC. Supplemented by the reference TRBV18 and TRBJ1-2 proteins around the CDR3, the complete variable domain is NAGVMQNPRHLVRRRGQEARLRCSPMKGHSHVYWYRQLPEEGLKFMVYLQKENIIDESGMPKERFSAEFPKEGPSILRIQQVVRGDSAAYFCASSPRDGYTFGSGTRLTVV.